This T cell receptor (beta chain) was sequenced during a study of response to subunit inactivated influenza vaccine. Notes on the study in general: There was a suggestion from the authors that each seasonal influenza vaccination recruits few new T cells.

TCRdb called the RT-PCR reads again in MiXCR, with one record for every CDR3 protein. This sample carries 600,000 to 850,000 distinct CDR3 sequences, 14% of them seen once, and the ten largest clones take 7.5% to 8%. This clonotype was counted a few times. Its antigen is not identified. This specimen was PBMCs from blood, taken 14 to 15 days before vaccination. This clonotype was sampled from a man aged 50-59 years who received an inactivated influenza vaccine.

CDR3 nucleotides: TGTGCCAGCAGCGTAGAGGTCGGCAGTAACAATGAGCAGTTCTTC. Translated, it gives CASSVEVGSNNEQFF. The genes are TRBV7-2 and TRBJ2-1; D gene unclear. V lost 5 bases, J lost 5 bases, and 16 bases lay in between. The CDR3 has 15 amino acids. The germline V gene encodes CDR1 SGHTA and CDR2 FQGNSA.